This record covers a single T cell receptor (beta chain). This record belongs to a study of blood T cell repertoires in COVID-19. Per the original data handling: Amplification from reference gene primers served as the basis for estimated nucleated cell counts. Clones were read by immunoSEQ multiplex PCR, and TCRdb kept only the in-frame ones, dropping some. V and J calls and clone size are as listed in that table; D and trimming were resolved from the DNA. The table shows over 150,000 clones, with around 95% occurring only once. The sample taken for sequencing was peripheral blood. This clonotype originated in a man aged 30 to 39 with COVID-19, enrolled during active disease.

The DNA for the CDR3 is TGTGCCACCAGCAGAGTGGACAGGGCTGATTCACCCCTCCACTTT. Its protein is CATSRVDRADSPLHF. The chain has TRBV15 and TRBJ1-6; 8 bases are a match to TRBD1. Trimming at V came to 1 base and at J to 8 bases, leaving 4 bases not matched to a gene. CDR1 LNHNV and CDR2 YYDKDF come from the germline V gene (reference sequence). The CDR3 totals 15 residues.